This entry concerns a single T cell receptor (beta chain). The data were obtained in a study of blood T cell repertoires in COVID-19. Background on the study: In each case, the material was cDNA or gDNA derived from T cells, B-cell-depleted T cells, or PBMCs.

Per the authors' pipeline: The authors estimated nucleated cell counts from reference gene primer amplification. TCRdb's copy holds only in-frame clones and misses some; the assay was immunoSEQ multiplex PCR. D and trimming were read from the DNA, whereas the V and J calls and clone size are those reported in that table. Here the sample spans around 60,000 clones, over 75% being singletons. The TCR sequence derives from a man aged 55 to 70 with acute or convalescent COVID-19. The sample consisted of peripheral blood.

In nucleotides, the CDR3 is TGCGCCAGCAGATCCGGGACAGGGGCCTACGAGCAGTACTTC. Its translation is CASRSGTGAYEQYF. The rearrangement uses TRBV5-1 and TRBJ2-7, with 10 nucleotides matching TRBD1. CDR1 SGHRS and CDR2 YFSETQ come from the germline V gene. With 5 bases clipped from V and 2 bases from J, the junction kept 4 bases outside the gene matches. The CDR3 totals 14 residues. Filled out from reference TRBV5-1 and TRBJ2-7, the complete variable domain reads KAGVTQTPRYLIKTRGQQVTLSCSPISGHRSVSWYQQTPGQGLQFLFEYFSETQRNKGNFPGRFSGRQFSNSRSEMNVSTLELGDSALYLCASRSGTGAYEQYFGPGTRLTVT.